Described below is a single T cell receptor (beta chain) sequence and its context. The antigen is not known. This sample was included in a study of T-cell memory formation after mild COVID-19. On the study more broadly: Clusters were largely donor specific.

MiXCR, applied by TCRdb to the 5' RACE reads, yields one record per CDR3 protein. Of hundreds of thousands of distinct CDR3 sequences in the sample, roughly a sixth were seen once. Germline values: CDR1 SNHLY, CDR2 FYNNEI. There are 11 residues in the CDR3. V dropped 11 bases and J dropped 4 bases, with 11 bases sitting between them. Study findings and constraints: Those CD4+ clones that contracted were mainly in CM and EM (CD8+ ones in EMRA). Some clones that responded were present in memory (sampled pre-infection), which suggests cross-reactive memory joined. Later expanders leaned toward CD4+, whereas clones contracting from day 15 to 85 were balanced CD4/CD8.

Sequenced material: PBMCs or a T cell subset sorted from them (not recorded which). The rearrangement links TRBV2 to TRBJ1-1, with a weak D call TRBD1 (5 bases). The TCR sequence derives from an adult woman who had mild COVID-19 (a few samples of this study predate the infection). Cell type and time point are not known. The CDR3 nucleotides read TGTGCCGGGGGAACGAGCACTGAAGCTTTCTTT. Amino acid sequence: CAGGTSTEAFF.